This TCR beta chain was captured by sequencing in a study of graft-versus-host responses after intestinal transplantation. Study-level information: Anti-thymocyte globulin was used for induction in all recipients, who then took tacrolimus and steroids for about three years. General study results and limits: Across patients carrying graft-donor T cell macrochimerism, allografts held high graft-versus-host to host-versus-graft clonal ratios. Marrow from the recipient contained GvH clones, some of which had appeared first in ileum or blood. Circulating GvH clone levels at their peak were associated with HvG declines (early post-transplant).

With respect to this clone: The antigen is unknown.

Germline V gene lookup returns CDR1 SGDLS and CDR2 YYNGEE. The V gene lost 4 bases and the J gene lost 0 bases, with 14 bases spanning the gap. The CDR3 runs 16 residues. Method: immunoSEQ multiplex PCR; TCRdb's copy keeps in-frame clones and lacks some. The repertoire has about 94,000 clones, around 90% of them found once; the top ten carry roughly 0.5%. The genes are TRBV9 and TRBJ1-3, with TRBD1 as a possible D gene (6 bases). The source of this sequence is a human donor who received an intestinal transplant. The source material was unstimulated CD8+ T cells sorted from spleen or lymph node cells, sampled before intestinal transplant. CDR3: CASSNQLGASGNTIYF. In DNA form, the CDR3 reads TGTGCCAGCAGCAACCAATTGGGGGCCTCTGGAAACACCATATATTTT.